One sample yielded the 32 T cell receptor beta chains listed below, sequenced in a study of early T cells in non-severe SARS-CoV-2 infection. TCRdb re-derived calls from the 5' RACE reads in MiXCR, one entry per CDR3 protein. The repertoire includes about 30,000 distinct CDR3 sequences, roughly 5.2% of them detected once, and approximately 3.5% sits in the top ten. Material: whole blood. Receptors originate from an adult who was a healthcare worker with PCR-confirmed SARS-CoV-2 infection or an uninfected control (not recorded which).

This clonotype was found a few times. The chain uses TRBV7-9 and TRBJ1-2; TRBD1 might be the D (5 bases). V was clipped by 4 bases and J by 8 bases, with 14 bases between them. The CDR3 is 13 residues long. CDR1 SEHNR and CDR2 FQNEAQ come from the germline V gene (reference sequence). The CDR3, as DNA: TGTGCCAGCAGCTCCCCAAAGGGGCAAGGCTACACCTTC. This codes for CASSSPKGQGYTF.

This clonotype has more than one count but fewer than ten. V gene TRBV10-1 combines with J gene TRBJ2-3; TRBD2 agrees at 7 bases. This CDR3 spans 15 amino acids. Germline CDR1 is WNHNN and CDR2 is SYGVQD (reference sequence). With V trimmed by 2 bases and J by 0 bases, 2 bases remained unmatched. CDR3 amino acids: CASSELAASTDTQYF. The CDR3 DNA reads TGCGCCAGCAGTGAGCTAGCGGCTAGCACAGATACGCAGTATTTT.

Many counts were recorded for this clonotype. The rearrangement links TRBV9 to TRBJ2-2; D is perhaps TRBD2 (6 bases). Trimming removed 4 bases from V and 5 bases from J, with 21 bases in between. The CDR3 is 17 amino acids. Germline V gene sequence: CDR1 SGDLS, CDR2 YYNGEE. This chain's CDR3 is CASSPKSAGSGTGELFF. The CDR3 DNA is TGTGCCAGCAGCCCAAAGTCGGCGGGAAGTGGTACCGGGGAGCTGTTTTTT.

The rearrangement links TRBV29-1 to TRBJ2-5; 7 bases are a match to TRBD1. Trimming cost V 7 bases and J 4 bases; bases outside gene matches: 9. CDR1 is SQVTM and CDR2 is ANQGSEA in the germline V gene. This CDR3 has 13 amino acids. The CDR3 nucleotides read TGCAGCGCTGGACAGGAGATGGGAGAGACCCAGTACTTC. As protein: CSAGQEMGETQYF.

This clonotype was counted many times. V and J are TRBV28 and TRBJ2-7, with D perhaps TRBD2 (6 bases). This CDR3 is 16 amino acids long. V was cut by 4 bases and J by 0 bases, with 16 bases left in between. CDR1 is MDHEN, CDR2 SYDVKM, per germline. The CDR3 region has the DNA TGTGCCAGCAGTTCGAGGCACAGCGGGTTCTCCTACGAGCAGTACTTC. Amino acid sequence: CASSSRHSGFSYEQYF.

This clonotype was recorded many times. The rearrangement joins TRBV5-1 to TRBJ1-1; D gene unclear. Per germline, CDR1 SGHRS and CDR2 YFSETQ. This CDR3 contains 15 residues. V shed 1 base and J shed 2 bases, with 12 bases lying between them. The CDR3 DNA follows: TGCGCCAGCAGCTTGAAACCAGGAACAAACACTGAAGCTTTCTTT. This gives the protein CASSLKPGTNTEAFF. The full variable domain, in which reference TRBV5-1 and TRBJ1-1 provide the parts outside the CDR3, is KAGVTQTPRYLIKTRGQQVTLSCSPISGHRSVSWYQQTPGQGLQFLFEYFSETQRNKGNFPGRFSGRQFSNSRSEMNVSTLELGDSALYLCASSLKPGTNTEAFFGQGTRLTVV.

There are many counts of this clonotype. The chain carries TRBV11-2 and TRBJ2-7; D possibly corresponds to TRBD2 (6 bases). This CDR3 contains 16 residues. The V gene lost 6 bases and the J gene lost 5 bases, with 23 bases spanning the gap. Germline values: CDR1 SGHAT, CDR2 FQNNGV. This CDR3 reads CASSYAGGAGPNEQYF. The CDR3, as DNA: TGTGCCAGCAGTTACGCCGGAGGGGCCGGTCCGAACGAGCAGTACTTC. Looking up the rest from reference TRBV11-2 and TRBJ2-7 gives the full variable domain: EAGVAQSPRYKIIEKRQSVAFWCNPISGHATLYWYQQILGQGPKLLIQFQNNGVVDDSQLPKDRFSAERLKGVDSTLKIQPAKLEDSAVYLCASSYAGGAGPNEQYFGPGTRLTVT.

This clonotype was recorded at least ten times. The chain has TRBV20-1 and TRBJ2-4; the D gene is possibly TRBD2 (5 bases). With 7 bases removed from V and 6 bases from J, the gap between germline ends came to 13 bases. The CDR3 has 12 residues. Germline V gives CDR1 DFQATT, CDR2 SNEGSKA (reference sequence). CDR3 nucleotide sequence: TGCAGTGTAGTAACTAGGAGAAACATTCAGTACTTC. It translates to CSVVTRRNIQYF.

In its sample, this clonotype was seen many times. The V and J genes are TRBV11-2 and TRBJ1-2, with D possibly TRBD1 on 5 matching bases. V shed 1 base and J shed 5 bases, with 14 bases lying between them. CDR1 and CDR2 (germline): SGHAT, FQNNGV. The CDR3 is made up of 15 amino acids. In nucleotides, the CDR3 is TGTGCCAGCAGCTTAGTCCCCGGGACCGAATATGGCTACACCTTC. Translation gives CASSLVPGTEYGYTF.

This clonotype was seen more than once but under ten times. J is TRBJ2-3 and V is TRBV10-1; 12 positions match TRBD2. The ends lost 5 bases at V and 7 bases at J; junction bases unmatched: 1. Germline CDR1 WNHNN, CDR2 SYGVQD (reference sequence). The CDR3 loop spans 13 amino acids. CDR3 bases: TGCGCCAGCAGTACTAGCGGGAGGAATACGCAGTATTTT. Translated: CASSTSGRNTQYF.

There are many counts of this clonotype. The genes are TRBV7-9 and TRBJ2-1; 10 bases map to TRBD2. CDR1 and CDR2 (germline): SEHNR, FQNEAQ (reference sequence). The V and J ends lost 6 bases and 3 bases, in that order; junction bases with no gene match: 5. The length of the CDR3 is 15 residues. The CDR3 DNA sequence: TGTGCCAGCAGTCTCACTAGCGGGGTCTACAATGAGCAGTTCTTC. This translates into CASSLTSGVYNEQFF.

This clonotype was seen at least ten times. The V gene is TRBV29-1, the J gene TRBJ2-4; 10 nucleotides align to TRBD2. The CDR3 sequence is 14 residues long. Germline CDR1 is SQVTM and CDR2 is ANQGSEA. After removal of 8 bases from V and 5 bases from J, the junction contained 9 bases not matched to a gene. The CDR3 loop reads CSIRTSGGENIQYF. In nucleotides, the CDR3 is TGCAGCATCCGGACTAGCGGCGGGGAAAACATTCAGTACTTC.

In its sample, this clonotype was seen a few times. The genes are TRBV19 and TRBJ2-3; D assignment may be TRBD1 or TRBD2 (5 bases each). CDR3 size: 14 residues. The germline V gene has CDR1 LNHDA and CDR2 SQIVND (reference sequence). V shed 9 bases and J shed 2 bases, with 15 bases lying between them. Here the CDR3 reads CASWDPPFTDTQYF. In DNA form, the CDR3 reads TGTGCCAGCTGGGACCCACCCTTCACAGATACGCAGTATTTT.

This clonotype was seen repeatedly, ten times or more. The gene calls are TRBV28 and TRBJ2-4; 11 nucleotides align to TRBD2. Germline V gene data show CDR1 as MDHEN and CDR2 as SYDVKM. The CDR3 extends over 21 amino acids. The V and J ends lost 4 bases and 4 bases, in that order; junction bases with no gene match: 21. CDR3 nucleotides: TGTGCCAGCAGTTCCCTGTTTGGCCAGGGGACTAGCGGACCAGCTAAAAACATTCAGTACTTC. This sequence encodes CASSSLFGQGTSGPAKNIQYF. The full variable domain, completed using reference TRBV28 and TRBJ2-4, is DVKVTQSSRYLVKRTGEKVFLECVQDMDHENMFWYRQDPGLGLRLIYFSYDVKMKEKGDIPEGYSVSREKKERFSLILESASTNQTSMYLCASSSLFGQGTSGPAKNIQYFGAGTRLSVL.

This clonotype was counted ten times or more. The chain has TRBV11-3 and TRBJ2-2; TRBD2 aligns across 10 bases. J was trimmed by 7 bases and V by 7 bases; bases with no gene match: 9. CDR3 length equals 15 residues. CDR1 and CDR2 (germline): SGHNT, YENEEA. The CDR3 nucleotides are TGTGCCAGCAACGCGAGCGGGAGGGCCGTCGGGGAGCTGTTTTTT. Its translation is CASNASGRAVGELFF.

In its sample, this clonotype was seen many times. V and J are TRBV3-2 and TRBJ1-5; the D call of TRBD1 is as the table states it, not checked on the DNA. TRBV3-2 is termed a pseudogene. The CDR3 runs 17 residues. CDR3 sequence (DNA): TGTGCCAGCAGCCAGGGACAAGTAAACTATAGCAATCAGCCCCAGCATTTT. Protein: CASSQGQVNYSNQPQHF.

There are a few counts of this clonotype. The chain is built from TRBV7-2 and TRBJ2-5; D not certain. The CDR3 totals 15 residues. V gave up 2 bases and J gave up 1 base, with 11 bases separating them. The V gene's germline CDR1 is SGHTA and CDR2 FQGNSA. The CDR3 region has the DNA TGTGCCAGCAGCTTAACCCTACAGCCCCAAGAGACCCAGTACTTC. As protein: CASSLTLQPQETQYF.

V is TRBV7-9 and J is TRBJ2-7; TRBD1 agrees at 9 bases. The V gene end was trimmed by 3 bases and the J gene end by 4 bases; junction bases not matched to a gene: 4. Germline-derived CDR1 and CDR2 are SEHNR and FQNEAQ (reference sequence). The CDR3 runs 14 residues. CDR3 DNA sequence: TGTGCCAGCAGCTTTGGACAGGGGCCATACGAGCAGTACTTC. Translation gives CASSFGQGPYEQYF.

The rearrangement joins TRBV12-3 or TRBV12-4 to TRBJ1-1; D gene ambiguous. Between the trimmed V and J ends, which lost 2 bases and 6 bases, there was a span of 7 bases. The CDR3 length is 12 residues. The CDR3: CASSLSHPEAFF. DNA of the CDR3: TGTGCCAGCAGTTTAAGTCACCCTGAAGCTTTCTTT.

By its share, this clonotype is medium-sized. The chain recombines TRBV19 with TRBJ2-1; 8 bases map to TRBD2. CDR3 length: 15 residues. Germline V gene lookup returns CDR1 LNHDA and CDR2 SQIVND (reference sequence). The J segment lost 2 bases and the V segment lost 3 bases, leaving 3 bases of the junction unmatched. In nucleotides, the CDR3 is TGTGCCAGTAGTATCACTAGCGGACCCTACAATGAGCAGTTCTTC. Translation: CASSITSGPYNEQFF.

This clonotype was detected ten times or more. The chain is built from TRBV7-2 and TRBJ1-5; 7 bases fit TRBD1. This CDR3 has 16 residues. The V and J ends lost 5 bases and 0 bases, in that order; junction bases with no gene match: 7. Germline CDR1 is SGHTA and CDR2 is FQGNSA. For the CDR3, the DNA is TGTGCCAGCAGCACAAACAGGGGTGGTAGCAATCAGCCCCAGCATTTT. Translated, it gives CASSTNRGGSNQPQHF.

Many counts were recorded for this clonotype. The rearrangement links TRBV12-3 or TRBV12-4 to TRBJ1-4; possibly TRBD1 for D (6 bases). This CDR3 is 16 amino acids long. Trimming shortened V by 5 bases and J by 0 bases, and 13 bases separated the two germline ends. This CDR3 reads CASSPSRGATNEKLFF. The CDR3 DNA is TGTGCCAGCAGTCCATCCAGGGGCGCAACTAATGAAAAACTGTTTTTT.

This clonotype was seen at least ten times. This rearrangement joins TRBV7-9 to TRBJ2-3, with D possibly matching TRBD2 (6 bases). V lost 2 bases and J lost 0, with 9 bases in between. Germline CDR1 is SEHNR and CDR2 is FQNEAQ (reference sequence). The CDR3 loop spans 15 amino acids. The CDR3 DNA is TGTGCCAGCAGCTTACTGGCGGGGAGCACAGATACGCAGTATTTT. Residues: CASSLLAGSTDTQYF.

This clonotype has more than one count but fewer than ten. V and J are TRBV29-1 and TRBJ2-6; no clear D. Trimming removed 4 bases from V and 0 bases from J, with 10 bases in between. This CDR3 is built from 15 residues. Germline CDR1 reads SQVTM; CDR2 reads ANQGSEA. The CDR3 spells CSVAVGNSGANVLTF. CDR3 coding DNA: TGCAGCGTTGCTGTAGGAAACTCTGGGGCCAACGTCCTGACTTTC.

This clonotype was counted at least ten times. The chain links TRBV20-1 to TRBJ2-3; D uncertain. Trimming left V 5 bases short and J 10 bases short, with 16 bases between. The CDR3 is 12 residues long. Germline V CDR1 and CDR2: DFQATT, SNEGSKA (reference sequence). CDR3 bases: TGCAGTGCTGGTGAGACCCAGCGTGCGCAGTATTTT. Its translation: CSAGETQRAQYF.

This clonotype was found many times. The rearrangement uses TRBV27 and TRBJ2-6; no reliable D call. The CDR3 is made up of 16 amino acids. Per the germline V gene, CDR1 is MNHEY and CDR2 is SMNVEV (reference sequence). Between the trimmed V and J ends, which lost 2 bases and 0 bases, there was a span of 8 bases. CDR3 residues: CASSLIMSSGANVLTF. The CDR3 DNA reads as TGTGCCAGCAGTTTAATTATGAGCTCTGGGGCCAACGTCCTGACTTTC.

This clonotype occurred a few times. V gene TRBV5-4 combines with J gene TRBJ2-7; maybe TRBD1 (5 bases). Germline assignment: CDR1 SGHNT and CDR2 YYREEE (reference sequence). V shed 2 bases and J shed 6 bases, with 12 bases lying between them. CDR3 length: 13 amino acids. The CDR3 DNA reads TGTGCCAGCAGCTTAGGGGCCCCCTCCGAGCAGTACTTC. This gives the protein CASSLGAPSEQYF.

This clonotype was counted ten times or more. The CDR3 bases are TGCAGTGCGACAGAGATCGGGACACACTACAATGAGCAGTTCTTC. It is translated as CSATEIGTHYNEQFF. The V and J genes are TRBV20-1 and TRBJ2-1, with D tentatively TRBD1 (6 bases). This CDR3 has 15 residues. The germline V gene has CDR1 DFQATT and CDR2 SNEGSKA (reference sequence). V dropped 6 bases and J dropped 3 bases, with 18 bases sitting between them.

The genes are TRBV20-1 and TRBJ2-3, with TRBD2 matching 8 bases. CDR3 length: 15 amino acids. Germline CDR1 is DFQATT and CDR2 is SNEGSKA (reference sequence). V trimming: 2 bases; J trimming: 4 bases; junction bases outside the gene matches: 8. The CDR3 DNA is TGCAGTGCTAGACGAGGTAGCGGGATGGCAGATACGCAGTATTTT. This encodes CSARRGSGMADTQYF.

This clonotype occurred a few times. The chain joins TRBV5-1 to TRBJ1-1; 7 nucleotides agree with TRBD1. The length of the CDR3 is 15 residues. Trimming took 5 bases from V and 1 from J; bases not matched to a gene: 8. CDR1 and CDR2 (germline): SGHRS, YFSETQ. The CDR3 region is CASRETGTPNTEAFF. CDR3 bases: TGCGCCAGCAGGGAGACAGGGACGCCGAACACTGAAGCTTTCTTT.

The rearrangement joins TRBV12-3 or TRBV12-4 to TRBJ2-3; D call uncertain. Trimming took off 5 bases at V and 0 bases at J, with 9 bases between the two ends. The CDR3 is made up of 14 amino acids. The CDR3 DNA reads as TGTGCCAGCAGTCTTGGGTCTAGCACAGATACGCAGTATTTT. Encoded protein: CASSLGSSTDTQYF.

There are many counts of this clonotype. This chain uses TRBV7-2 with TRBJ2-7, with 8 bases lining up with TRBD1. The germline CDR1 and CDR2 sequences are SGHTA and FQGNSA. CDR3 size: 15 residues. The J segment lost 5 bases and the V segment lost 4 bases, leaving 10 bases of the junction unmatched. The CDR3 DNA follows: TGTGCCAGCAGCTCACTAGGACAGGGAAGAGACGAGCAGTACTTC. The encoded protein is CASSSLGQGRDEQYF.